The T cell receptor beta chain under discussion was sequenced for a study of human T cells and chemical hapten exposure. A few counts support this clonotype. This CDR3 spans 14 amino acids. V dropped 5 bases and J dropped 8; count of bases not matched to a gene: 8. Germline V gene lookup returns CDR1 SGHVS and CDR2 FNYEAQ. From the 5' RACE reads, TCRdb called clonotypes with MiXCR, one entry per CDR3 protein. The data contain under 150,000 distinct CDR3 sequences, approximately 20% of them singletons. Unfractionated whole blood served as the source for total RNA extraction. The chain recombines TRBV7-6 with TRBJ1-4, with 7 bases lining up with TRBD1. The clonotype comes from a human donor in good health. Here the CDR3 reads CASSMTGFEEKLFF. The CDR3 DNA follows: TGTGCCAGCAGCATGACAGGGTTCGAGGAAAAACTGTTTTTT.